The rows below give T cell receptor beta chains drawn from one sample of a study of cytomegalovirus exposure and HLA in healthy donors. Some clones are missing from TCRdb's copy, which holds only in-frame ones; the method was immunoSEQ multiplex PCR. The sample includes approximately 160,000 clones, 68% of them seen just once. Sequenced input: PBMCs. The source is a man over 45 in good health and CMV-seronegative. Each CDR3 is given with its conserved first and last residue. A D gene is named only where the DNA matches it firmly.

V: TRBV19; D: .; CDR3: CASSIDTGNTIYF
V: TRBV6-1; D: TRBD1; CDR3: CASKRTGLNQPQHF
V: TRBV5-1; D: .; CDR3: CASSPGTYPYNEQFF
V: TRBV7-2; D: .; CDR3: CASSSLDMWAGELFF
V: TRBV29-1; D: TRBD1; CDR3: CSVRTGRYEQYF
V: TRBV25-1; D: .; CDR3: CASSESQGYEQYF
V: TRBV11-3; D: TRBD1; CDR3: CASSLGTGVADTQYF
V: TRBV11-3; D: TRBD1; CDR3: CASSKGGGQGAYEQYF
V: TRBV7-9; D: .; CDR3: CASSLAGQNYEQYF
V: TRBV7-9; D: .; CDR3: CASSSLEEQFF
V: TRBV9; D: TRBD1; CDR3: CASSGGPGTGKPQHF
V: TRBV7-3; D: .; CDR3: CASSLSGDPYNSPLHF
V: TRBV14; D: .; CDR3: CASSLGLGQRHEKLFF
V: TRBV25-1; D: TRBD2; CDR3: CASSVGGVPYEQYF
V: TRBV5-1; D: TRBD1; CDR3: CASSLTQGGEKLFF
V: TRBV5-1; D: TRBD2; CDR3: CASSFGTSGGAQETQYF
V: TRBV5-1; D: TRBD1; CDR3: CASSLAGTGGRTDTQYF
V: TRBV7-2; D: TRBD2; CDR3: CASSSQGGLAGANSYEQYF
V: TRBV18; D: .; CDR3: CASSPNAIFGEQFF
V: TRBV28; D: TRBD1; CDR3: CASLTTGGPGELFF
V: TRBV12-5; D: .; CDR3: CASGAPGHPTDTQYF
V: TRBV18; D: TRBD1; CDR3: CASSGQGSPKNTEAFF
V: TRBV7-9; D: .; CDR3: CASSPGQRMSSGNTIYF
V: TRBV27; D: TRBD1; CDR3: CASSRDRGLDTQYF
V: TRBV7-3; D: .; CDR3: CASSPRAGYNSPLHF
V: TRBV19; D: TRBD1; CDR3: CASSLSTGGGTEAFF
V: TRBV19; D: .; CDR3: CASSIGQTYGYTF
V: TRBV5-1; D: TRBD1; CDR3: CASRPGTGPSEQYF
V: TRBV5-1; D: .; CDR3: CASISTSGSSTDTQYF
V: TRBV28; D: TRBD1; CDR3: CASSWGQGNSPLHF
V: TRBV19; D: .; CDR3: CASSIGGRYYGYTF
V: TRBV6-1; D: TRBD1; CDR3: CASRGTVYNSPLHF
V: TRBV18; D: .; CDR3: CASSPGQGQNTEAFF
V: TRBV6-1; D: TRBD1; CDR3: CASSAETGAHYGYTF
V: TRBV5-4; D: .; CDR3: CASRNESGTEAFF
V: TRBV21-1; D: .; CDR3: CASSKDVGGAGNTIYF
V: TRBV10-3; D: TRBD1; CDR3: CAISEFTGENTEAFF
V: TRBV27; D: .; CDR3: CASSPGLKTYEQYF
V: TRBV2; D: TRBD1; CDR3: CASRGQGSSGNTIYF
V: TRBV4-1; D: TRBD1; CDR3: CASSQADRVSSYEQYF
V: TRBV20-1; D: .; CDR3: CSAPSPGGQFF
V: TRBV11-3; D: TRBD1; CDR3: CASSHQTGTGGTYEQYF
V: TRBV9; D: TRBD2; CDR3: CASSVGVSGGYTDTQYF
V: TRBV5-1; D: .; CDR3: CASSLGYRGETQYF
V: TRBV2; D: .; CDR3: CASSEVRGDQPQHF
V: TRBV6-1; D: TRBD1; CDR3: CASAMGQGDTGELFF
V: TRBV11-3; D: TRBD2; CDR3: CASSLGVGGAADTQYF
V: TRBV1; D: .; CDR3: CTSNGAQGKGYGYTF
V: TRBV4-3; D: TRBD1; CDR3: CASSQEGGQGIEAFF